Reported below is one TCR beta chain. As yet, its antigen is unknown. RNA totalling about 0.45 to 1 ug underwent reverse transcription with random hexamers. With immunoSEQ multiplex PCR, TCR beta CDR3 was amplified across 54 Vbeta and 13 Jbeta. TCRdb re-called the immunoSEQ multiplex PCR reads with MiXCR, one entry per CDR3 protein. This table has roughly 400,000 distinct CDR3 sequences, roughly 85% appearing once. The CDR3 consists of 17 residues. From germline, CDR1 is SQVTM and CDR2 ANQGSEA. V was pared by 3 bases and J by 5 bases, with 24 bases between. This entry is derived from a study of CD8 T cells in Susac syndrome. Study-wide findings and caveats: The study's TCR sequencing and HLA analysis covered a relatively small number of individuals, and the study acknowledged this.

TCR beta sequences were obtained from blood CD8+ and CD4+ T cells. The multiple sclerosis controls were treatment-naive patients, and their relapsing-remitting disease was stable or active. This chain uses TRBV29-1 with TRBJ2-3; D is perhaps TRBD2 (6 bases). This sequence was found in a human donor with multiple sclerosis. What was sequenced was CD8+ T cells from PBMCs. The CDR3 DNA is TGCAGCGTTGAGGGCTATACGGGAGTGGGATGGGGAGATACGCAGTATTTT. It codes for CSVEGYTGVGWGDTQYF.